The 31 T cell receptor beta chains given below trace back to one sample, sequenced in a study of human T cells and chemical hapten exposure. Described time point: healthy volunteer bleed at 6 weeks. The authors' total RNA extraction used unfractionated whole blood. TCRdb called the RACE reads again in MiXCR, with one record for every CDR3 protein. Among more than 60,000 distinct CDR3 sequences listed, approximately 8% were seen once. Sequenced input: whole blood. The receptor set was obtained from a male donor in good health. Some clones in this sample may be carry-over from other donors' samples.

This clonotype was recorded a few times. The junction does not match germline at one end; this may be a read error. This rearrangement joins TRBV28 to TRBJ2-4, with D maybe TRBD2 (5 bases). In germline, CDR1 is MDHEN, CDR2 SYDVKM. The CDR3 runs 11 residues. This CDR3 reads CASSLRTERHF. The CDR3, as DNA: TGTGCCAGCAGTCTACGGACCGAGCGGCACTTC.

This clonotype was detected ten times or more. This sequence joins TRBV20-1 and TRBJ2-1, with a possible D match to TRBD2 (5 bases). Germline CDR1 reads DFQATT; CDR2 reads SNEGSKA (reference sequence). The germline V and J ends were trimmed by 6 bases and 7 bases, with 13 bases remaining between them. CDR3 length: 12 residues. The CDR3 bases are TGCAGTGCAGATGGGAGTAGGAATGAGCAGTTCTTC. Protein: CSADGSRNEQFF.

There are a few counts of this clonotype. This rearrangement joins TRBV5-5 to TRBJ2-4, with 7 bases lining up with TRBD2. Germline V gene sequence: CDR1 SGHKS, CDR2 YYEKEE (reference sequence). The CDR3 is made up of 18 amino acids. With 0 bases clipped from V and 0 bases from J, the junction kept 9 bases outside the gene matches. This chain's CDR3 is CASSLDAGVPLAKNIQYF. CDR3 coding DNA: TGTGCCAGCAGCTTGGACGCGGGAGTGCCGCTAGCCAAAAACATTCAGTACTTC.

This rearrangement joins TRBV7-9 to TRBJ2-7; 8 bases line up with TRBD1. Looked up from germline, CDR1 is SEHNR and CDR2 is FQNEAQ (reference sequence). The CDR3 totals 14 residues. V dropped 6 bases and J dropped 4; count of bases not matched to a gene: 8. The CDR3 nucleotides read TGTGCCAGCAGTCCCTACAGGGGGTTATACGAGCAGTACTTC. This sequence encodes CASSPYRGLYEQYF.

There are many counts of this clonotype. This chain uses TRBV27 with TRBJ1-6; D is uncertain. V was pared by 2 bases and J by 7 bases, with 3 bases between. Germline V CDR1 and CDR2: MNHEY, SMNVEV (reference sequence). This CDR3 spans 12 amino acids. The CDR3 spells CASSLPNSPLHF. The CDR3 DNA reads as TGTGCCAGCAGTTTACCGAATTCACCCCTCCACTTT.

This clonotype was counted at least ten times. The genes are TRBV7-9 and TRBJ2-5, with 8 bases identical to TRBD1. This CDR3 is built from 14 residues. The V gene's germline CDR1 is SEHNR and CDR2 FQNEAQ (reference sequence). V lost 4 bases and J lost 2; bases outside the gene matches: 3. Here the CDR3 DNA reads TGTGCCAGCAGCTCCCGGGACAGGCAAGAGACCCAGTACTTC. It codes for CASSSRDRQETQYF.

V is TRBV7-2 and J is TRBJ1-1, with D hard to call. V gave up 1 base and J gave up 1 base, with 13 bases separating them. This CDR3 is 16 amino acids long. Germline V gene data show CDR1 as SGHTA and CDR2 as FQGNSA. The CDR3 loop is CASSLVERPKNTEAFF. The DNA of the CDR3 is TGTGCCAGCAGCTTAGTAGAGCGTCCGAAGAACACTGAAGCTTTCTTT. The full variable domain, rest sourced from reference TRBV7-2 and TRBJ1-1, is GAGVSQSPSNKVTEKGKDVELRCDPISGHTALYWYRQSLGQGLEFLIYFQGNSAPDKSGLPSDRFSAERTGGSVSTLTIQRTQQEDSAVYLCASSLVERPKNTEAFFGQGTRLTVV.

The chain has TRBV13 and TRBJ2-3; unclear D gene. The length of the CDR3 is 15 residues. Germline-derived CDR1 and CDR2 are PRHDT and FYEKMQ (reference sequence). Trimming took off 5 bases at V and 2 bases at J, with 14 bases between the two ends. CDR3 amino acids: CASSAPDHNTDTQYF. As DNA, the CDR3 is TGTGCCAGCAGCGCCCCGGATCACAACACAGATACGCAGTATTTT.

The rearrangement uses TRBV11-2 and TRBJ2-1; D gene unclear. The CDR3 has 14 residues. Deletions cut 4 bases from V and 6 bases from J, with 13 bases between. Looked up from germline, CDR1 is SGHAT and CDR2 is FQNNGV. The CDR3 sequence: CASSSLLTSNEQFF. In nucleotides, the CDR3 is TGTGCCAGCAGCTCCCTCCTAACGTCCAATGAGCAGTTCTTC.

This clonotype occurred many times. The gene calls are TRBV6-4 and TRBJ2-2, with D perhaps matching TRBD2 (5 bases). CDR1 and CDR2 (germline): MRHNA, SNTAGT. CDR3 length equals 14 residues. V was clipped by 6 bases and J by 3 bases, with 11 bases between them. Here the CDR3 DNA reads TGTGCCAGCAGCGCCACCGGGGACACCGGGGAGCTGTTTTTT. This gives the protein CASSATGDTGELFF.

This clonotype was picked up many times. The chain couples TRBV7-9 to TRBJ2-7; 9 bases match TRBD2. Germline lookup yields CDR1 SEHNR and CDR2 FQNEAQ (reference sequence). The CDR3 has 16 amino acids. The junction had 8 bases not matched to a gene; V was cut back by 5 bases and J by 0 bases. DNA of the CDR3: TGTGCCAGCAGCCCTCCGGGACTAGCCAGCTCCTACGAGCAGTACTTC. Amino acids: CASSPPGLASSYEQYF.

This clonotype was counted between two and nine times. In nucleotides, the CDR3 is TGTGCCAGCAGCCTAGGAGGGATCGATACGCAGTATTTT. This sequence encodes CASSLGGIDTQYF. V and J are TRBV11-2 and TRBJ2-3; D is perhaps TRBD2 (6 bases). From germline, CDR1 is SGHAT and CDR2 FQNNGV. Trimming stripped 5 bases from V and 6 bases from J, with 12 bases between. The CDR3 is 13 residues long.

This clonotype was counted only a few times. CDR3 sequence reads: CSEKGNWNTEAFF. CDR3 DNA: TGCAGCGAGAAGGGGAATTGGAACACTGAAGCTTTCTTT. The gene calls are TRBV29-1 and TRBJ1-1; D is perhaps TRBD1 (5 bases). This CDR3 has 13 residues. The V gene lost 7 bases and the J gene lost 1 base, with 13 bases spanning the gap. Germline loops: CDR1 SQVTM, CDR2 ANQGSEA.

This clonotype turned up a few times. The chain joins TRBV2 to TRBJ2-1, with TRBD1 matching over 9 bases. The CDR3 loop spans 13 amino acids. In germline, CDR1 is SNHLY, CDR2 FYNNEI. The V and J ends lost 8 bases and 9 bases, in that order; junction bases with no gene match: 8. This CDR3 is CASLGTGRSEQFF. The CDR3, as DNA: TGTGCCAGCCTCGGGACAGGGCGAAGTGAGCAGTTCTTC.

This clonotype appeared a few times. The chain carries TRBV9 and TRBJ2-1; D possibly corresponds to TRBD2 (6 bases). Trimming stripped 0 bases from V and 2 bases from J, with 15 bases between. Germline V lookup: CDR1 SGDLS, CDR2 YYNGEE. The CDR3 length is 17 residues. CDR3 protein: CASSVDPAGTTYNEQFF. CDR3 DNA: TGTGCCAGCAGCGTAGACCCGGCGGGAACTACCTACAATGAGCAGTTCTTC.

This sequence joins TRBV2 and TRBJ1-5; D gene ambiguous. The ends were cut back, 0 bases at V and 3 bases at J, with 15 bases in the middle. Germline V gene lookup returns CDR1 SNHLY and CDR2 FYNNEI. This CDR3 comprises 17 residues. The CDR3 loop is CASSEALRALFNQPQHF. Here the CDR3 DNA reads TGTGCCAGCAGTGAAGCGCTTCGGGCACTATTCAATCAGCCCCAGCATTTT.

This clonotype was counted a few times. The rearrangement links TRBV6-6 to TRBJ2-5; D unresolved. V lost 2 bases, J lost 5 bases, and 6 bases lay in between. The CDR3 extends over 12 amino acids. The germline V gene encodes CDR1 MNHNY and CDR2 SVGAGI (reference sequence). The CDR3 bases are TGTGCCAGCAGTTACGAAGAGGAGACCCAGTACTTC. This sequence encodes CASSYEEETQYF.

This clonotype has just a few counts. The V gene is TRBV20-1, the J gene TRBJ2-7; D call uncertain. V lost 3 bases to trimming and J lost 5 bases, with 8 bases between them. This CDR3 spans 11 amino acids. Germline V gene sequence: CDR1 DFQATT, CDR2 SNEGSKA (reference sequence). CDR3 DNA: TGCAGTGCTAGCTCCCCCAACGAGCAGTACTTC. Its translation: CSASSPNEQYF.

This clonotype was seen only a few times. This chain links TRBV29-1 with TRBJ2-3, with a possible D match to TRBD2 (5 bases). The ends were cut back, 1 base at V and 0 bases at J, with 14 bases in the middle. The germline V gene encodes CDR1 SQVTM and CDR2 ANQGSEA. This CDR3 comprises 16 residues. The DNA for the CDR3 is TGCAGCGTTGAAGGTAGTAGCGTGACTAGCACAGATACGCAGTATTTT. Translated: CSVEGSSVTSTDTQYF.

This sequence joins TRBV30 and TRBJ2-1; 8 bases fit TRBD1. There are 13 residues in the CDR3. The junction had 8 bases not matched to a gene; V was cut back by 8 bases and J by 5 bases. Germline CDR1 and CDR2: GTSNPN and SVGIG (reference sequence). The CDR3: CATGTGGNNEQFF. The CDR3 bases are TGTGCCACCGGGACAGGCGGGAACAATGAGCAGTTCTTC.

Only a few counts were recorded for this clonotype. This chain uses TRBV20-1 with TRBJ2-3; D is undetermined. The ends were cut back, 0 bases at V and 9 bases at J, with 25 bases in the middle. The germline V gene encodes CDR1 DFQATT and CDR2 SNEGSKA (reference sequence). This CDR3 region has 17 residues. This CDR3 reads CSARDRLDRRGLPTQYF. CDR3 coding DNA: TGCAGTGCTAGAGATCGGCTGGACCGTCGTGGTCTCCCGACGCAGTATTTT.

The chain joins TRBV7-2 to TRBJ2-1; D possibly corresponds to TRBD1 (6 bases). Germline loops: CDR1 SGHTA, CDR2 FQGNSA. CDR3 length equals 14 residues. Trimming stripped 5 bases from V and 8 bases from J, with 16 bases between. CDR3 DNA sequence: TGTGCCAGCAGCCCTAGTGGCAGGGGCCATGAGCAGTTCTTC. The encoded protein is CASSPSGRGHEQFF.

The table lists this clonotype with a few counts. The rearrangement uses TRBV7-3 and TRBJ2-2; 10 nucleotides align to TRBD1. The CDR3 contains 16 residues. Germline CDR1 reads SGHTA; CDR2 reads FQGTGA. The J segment lost 7 bases and the V segment lost 1 base, leaving 6 bases of the junction unmatched. CDR3 in amino acids: CASSLRQGAQSGELFF. The CDR3 coding sequence is TGTGCCAGCAGCTTAAGACAGGGGGCGCAGAGCGGGGAGCTGTTTTTT.

This clonotype was picked up many times. CDR3: CSATRTSGIRNNEQFF. In nucleotides, the CDR3 is TGCAGTGCAACGCGGACTAGCGGGATTAGGAACAATGAGCAGTTCTTC. The chain couples TRBV20-1 to TRBJ2-1; 12 bases line up with TRBD2. The CDR3 extends over 16 amino acids. J lost 5 bases, V lost 6 bases, and 11 bases had no gene match. Germline V gives CDR1 DFQATT, CDR2 SNEGSKA (reference sequence).

This CDR3 is CASSPYTGGQETQYF. The CDR3 DNA follows: TGTGCCAGCAGCCCCTATACAGGGGGTCAAGAGACCCAGTACTTC. The chain combines TRBV5-5 with TRBJ2-5, with 8 bases aligning to TRBD1. The V gene's germline CDR1 is SGHKS and CDR2 YYEKEE (reference sequence). This CDR3 has 15 residues. The J segment lost 2 bases and the V segment lost 4 bases, leaving 7 bases of the junction unmatched.

This clonotype occurred many times. The chain is built from TRBV4-1 and TRBJ1-5; a possible D gene is TRBD1 (5 bases). The CDR3 sequence is 14 residues long. V lost 3 bases to trimming and J lost 3 bases, with 9 bases between them. Per germline, CDR1 MGHRA and CDR2 YSYEKL. DNA of the CDR3: TGCGCCAGCAGCCAGACAGAAAACAATCAGCCCCAGCATTTT. It codes for CASSQTENNQPQHF.

The rearrangement links TRBV5-6 to TRBJ2-3; no clear D gene. CDR3 length: 15 amino acids. Trimming left V 5 bases short and J 2 bases short, with 15 bases between. CDR1 and CDR2 (germline): SGHDT, YYEEEE. In DNA form, the CDR3 reads TGTGCCAGCAGTTCGGACCCTTACAACACAGATACGCAGTATTTT. It translates to CASSSDPYNTDTQYF.

This clonotype was seen a few times. CDR3 loop: CASSQDEGLAAQETQYF. The CDR3 DNA reads as TGCGCCAGCAGCCAAGATGAGGGACTAGCGGCCCAAGAGACCCAGTACTTC. The rearrangement uses TRBV4-1 and TRBJ2-5, with 11 bases fitting TRBD2. Germline CDR1 MGHRA, CDR2 YSYEKL. This CDR3 region has 17 residues. Trimming took 0 bases from V and 1 from J; bases not matched to a gene: 4.

This clonotype was counted only a few times. This chain joins TRBV12-3 or TRBV12-4 and TRBJ2-1, with D possibly being TRBD2 (5 bases). V dropped 2 bases and J dropped 6 bases, with 17 bases sitting between them. The CDR3 extends over 16 amino acids. CDR3 residues: CASSLRALAQSNEQFF. CDR3 sequence (DNA): TGTGCCAGCAGTTTACGGGCGCTAGCCCAGTCCAATGAGCAGTTCTTC.

This clonotype was seen many times. The chain links TRBV10-2 to TRBJ1-1; D uncertain. The V and J ends lost 6 bases and 7 bases respectively, with 18 bases between them. The CDR3 is 14 amino acids. Germline assignment: CDR1 WSHSY and CDR2 SAAADI. CDR3 sequence reads: CASSLGTAISEAFF. CDR3 nucleotide sequence: TGCGCCAGCAGCTTAGGAACAGCGATTAGTGAAGCTTTCTTT.

As for this clonotype: It may be a read error: a sequence one base away is much more abundant. CDR3 nucleotides: TGTGCCAGCAGCTTCCCCCTGGGACAGGGCAAAATGAACACTGAAGCTTTCTTT. This encodes CASSFPLGQGKMNTEAFF. The chain recombines TRBV13 with TRBJ1-1; 9 bases are a match to TRBD1. From germline, CDR1 is PRHDT and CDR2 FYEKMQ (reference sequence). After removal of 3 bases from V and 0 bases from J, the junction contained 11 bases not matched to a gene. The CDR3 extends over 18 amino acids.